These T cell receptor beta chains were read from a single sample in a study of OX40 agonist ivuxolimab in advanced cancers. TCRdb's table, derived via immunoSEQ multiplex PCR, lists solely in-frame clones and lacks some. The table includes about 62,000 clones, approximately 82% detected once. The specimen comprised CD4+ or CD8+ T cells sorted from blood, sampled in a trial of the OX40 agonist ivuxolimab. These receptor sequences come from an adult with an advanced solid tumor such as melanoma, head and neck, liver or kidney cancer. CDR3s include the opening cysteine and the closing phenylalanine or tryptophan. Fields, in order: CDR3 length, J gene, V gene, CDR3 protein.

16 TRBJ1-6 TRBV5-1 CASSLAPARGGSPLHF
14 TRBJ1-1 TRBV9 CASSRRAVNTEAFF
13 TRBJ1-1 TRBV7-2 CASSATSNTEAFF
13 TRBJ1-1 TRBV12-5 CASGLDQNTEAFF
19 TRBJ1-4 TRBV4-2 CASSQVPLGGIATGEKLFF
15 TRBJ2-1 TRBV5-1 CASSFSGQSYNEQFF
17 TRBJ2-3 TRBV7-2 CASSLGGDWSSAGTQYF
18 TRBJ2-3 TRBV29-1 CSVERGPGGRGVSDTQYF
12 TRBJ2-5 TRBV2 CASSLAGETQYF
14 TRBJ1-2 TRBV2 CASRTGGGPYGYTF
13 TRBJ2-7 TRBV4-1 CASTQTGGYEQYF
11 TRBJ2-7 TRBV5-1 CASSFATEQYF
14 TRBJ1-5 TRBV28 CASSSTGSGQPQHF
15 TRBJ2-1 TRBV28 CASSLGTGNYNEQFF
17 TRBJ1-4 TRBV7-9 CASSFGGVSPGNEKLFF
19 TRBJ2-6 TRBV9 CASSPDPDRGSSGANVLTF
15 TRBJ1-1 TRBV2 CASSEAGVGLTEAFF
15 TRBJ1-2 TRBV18 CASSLRQQGSYGYTF
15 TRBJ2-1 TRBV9 CASSVEGGAYNEQFF
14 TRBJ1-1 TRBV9 CASSVPGATEQAFF
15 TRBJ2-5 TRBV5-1 CASSPDRAYQETQYF
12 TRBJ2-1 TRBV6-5 CASRSSGNEQFF
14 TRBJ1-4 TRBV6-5 CASSPTRDSEKLFF
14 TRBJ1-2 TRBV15 CATSRDRQEYGYTF
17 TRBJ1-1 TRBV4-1 CASSQDLYIGRGTEAFF
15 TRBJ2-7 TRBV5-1 CASSLVGTGTYEQYF
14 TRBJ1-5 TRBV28 CASQKGGSNQPQHF
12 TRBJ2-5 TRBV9 CASSATWETQYF
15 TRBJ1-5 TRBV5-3 CARSLGQAGDQPQHF
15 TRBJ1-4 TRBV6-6 CASSKRQGANEKLFF
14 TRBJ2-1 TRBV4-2 CASSQELVVDEQFF
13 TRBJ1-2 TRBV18 CASSPRGDYGYTF
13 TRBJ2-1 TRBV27 CASSFPRQHEQFF
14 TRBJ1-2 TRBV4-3 CASSHATGNYGYTF
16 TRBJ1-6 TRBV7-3 CASSLGTGLVNSPLHF
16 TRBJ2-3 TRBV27 CASSLALAGNTDTQYF
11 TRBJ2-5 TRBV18 CASSMEETQYF
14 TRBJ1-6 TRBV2 CATGGTDPNSPLHF
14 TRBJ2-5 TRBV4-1 CASSQEGGPRAQYF
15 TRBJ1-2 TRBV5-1 CASSTSGQGGYGYTF
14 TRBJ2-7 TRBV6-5 CASSYYQGSGEQYF
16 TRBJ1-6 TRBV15 CATSSRDRAMSSPLHF
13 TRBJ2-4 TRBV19 CASKSSGINIQYF
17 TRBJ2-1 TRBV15 CATSRDGGASSYNEQFF
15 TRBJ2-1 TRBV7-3 CASSPPGTFYNEQFF
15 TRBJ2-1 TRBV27 CASSLEARFYNEQFF
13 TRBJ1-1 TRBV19 CASSQGRGTEAFF
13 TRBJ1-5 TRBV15 CATSRETGAPQHF
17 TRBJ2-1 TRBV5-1 CASSLHPSGGAYNEQFF
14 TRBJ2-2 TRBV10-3 CAIRQGADTGELFF
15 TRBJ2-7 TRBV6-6 CASIQGPGSSYEQYF
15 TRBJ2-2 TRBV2 CASLITGAGAGELFF
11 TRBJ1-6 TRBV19 CASQDNSPLHF
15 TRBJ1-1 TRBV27 CASYWNGNRLTEAFF
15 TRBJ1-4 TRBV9 CASSVNSGSGEKLFF